This TCR beta chain is drawn from a study of T cell responses to AZD1222 COVID-19 vaccine. CDR1 MGHRA and CDR2 YSYEKL come from the germline V gene. The V and J ends lost 0 bases and 5 bases respectively, with 16 bases between them. The CDR3 sequence is 16 residues long. The repertoire was sequenced with immunoSEQ multiplex PCR; TCRdb's copy has only in-frame clones and lacks some. The sample holds 90,000 to 120,000 clones; 70% to 90% are singletons and the top ten take around 4.7%. This clone occurred once. Its target is unknown. General observations from the study: Vaccine-related CD4 TCRs covered spike, predominating at 160-218 and 743-854.

This chain uses TRBV4-1 with TRBJ1-1; D remains ambiguous. The TCR was taken from an adult who received the AZD1222 COVID-19 vaccine. The sequenced sample was peripheral blood, obtained 28 days after the second AZD1222 dose. This chain's CDR3 is CASSQDRTAWGTEAFF. Written as DNA, the CDR3 is TGCGCCAGCAGCCAAGATAGGACCGCGTGGGGTACTGAAGCTTTCTTT.